This T cell receptor beta chain emerged from a study of identical twins' blood T cells. Study at large: Some 50 million reads covered roughly six alpha-chain and roughly six beta-chain libraries. Regarding the study as a whole: Mainly, cloneset size products determined shared clonotypes, twins included.

Six healthy women, forming three identical twin pairs, donated samples. In TCRdb, the 5' RACE reads were re-called with MiXCR into one record per CDR3 protein. The sample contains 350,000 to 400,000 distinct CDR3 sequences, about 28% of which appear only once. Germline V CDR1 and CDR2: GTSNPN, SVGIG (reference sequence). V was cut by 4 bases and J by 3 bases, with 10 bases left in between. This CDR3 has 13 residues. This clonotype showed up many times. No antigen is known for it. The V gene is TRBV30, the J gene TRBJ1-5; the D is unclear. Sample: PBMCs. The source is a woman aged 18 to 55 in good health. The CDR3 spells CAWNGDPNQPQHF. DNA of the CDR3: TGTGCCTGGAATGGAGATCCCAATCAGCCCCAGCATTTT.